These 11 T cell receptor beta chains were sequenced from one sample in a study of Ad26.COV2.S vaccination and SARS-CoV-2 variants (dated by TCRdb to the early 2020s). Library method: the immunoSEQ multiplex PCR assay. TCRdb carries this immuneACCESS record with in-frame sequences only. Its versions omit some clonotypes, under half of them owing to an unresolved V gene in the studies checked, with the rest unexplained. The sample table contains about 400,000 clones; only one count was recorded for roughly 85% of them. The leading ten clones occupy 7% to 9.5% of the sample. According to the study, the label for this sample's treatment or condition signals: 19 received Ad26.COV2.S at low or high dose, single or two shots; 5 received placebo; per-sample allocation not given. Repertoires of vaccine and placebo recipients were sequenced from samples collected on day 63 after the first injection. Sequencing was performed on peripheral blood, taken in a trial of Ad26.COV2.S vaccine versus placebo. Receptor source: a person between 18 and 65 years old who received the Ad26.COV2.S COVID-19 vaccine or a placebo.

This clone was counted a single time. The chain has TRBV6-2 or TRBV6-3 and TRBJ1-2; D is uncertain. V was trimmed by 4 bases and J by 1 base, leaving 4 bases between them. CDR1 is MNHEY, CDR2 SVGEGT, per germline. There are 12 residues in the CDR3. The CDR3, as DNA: TGTGCCAGCAGTTCGAGTAACTATGGCTACACCTTC. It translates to CASSSSNYGYTF.

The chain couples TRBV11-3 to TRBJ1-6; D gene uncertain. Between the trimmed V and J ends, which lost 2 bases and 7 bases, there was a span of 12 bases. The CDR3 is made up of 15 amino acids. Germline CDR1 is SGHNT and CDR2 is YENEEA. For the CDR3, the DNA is TGTGCCAGCAGCTTAAGTTTAGGATGGAATTCACCCCTCCACTTT. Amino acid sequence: CASSLSLGWNSPLHF.

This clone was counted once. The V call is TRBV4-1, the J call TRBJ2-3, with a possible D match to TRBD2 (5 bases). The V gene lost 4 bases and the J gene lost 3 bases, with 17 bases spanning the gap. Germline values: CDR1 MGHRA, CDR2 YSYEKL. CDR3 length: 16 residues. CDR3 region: CASSRFYGMETDTQYF. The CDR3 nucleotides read TGCGCCAGCAGCCGCTTCTACGGGATGGAAACAGATACGCAGTATTTT.

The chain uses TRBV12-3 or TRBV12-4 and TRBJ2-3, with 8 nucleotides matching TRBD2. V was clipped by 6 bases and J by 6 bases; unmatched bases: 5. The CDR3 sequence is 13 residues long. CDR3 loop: CASRAGGLDTQYF. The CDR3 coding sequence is TGTGCCAGCAGGGCGGGGGGTTTGGATACGCAGTATTTT.

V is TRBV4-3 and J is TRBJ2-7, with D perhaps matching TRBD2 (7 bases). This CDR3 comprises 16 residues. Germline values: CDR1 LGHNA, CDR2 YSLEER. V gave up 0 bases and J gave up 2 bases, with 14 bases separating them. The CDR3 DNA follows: TGCGCCAGCAGCCAAGAATGGCGGGGGCTTACCTACGAGCAGTACTTC. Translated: CASSQEWRGLTYEQYF.

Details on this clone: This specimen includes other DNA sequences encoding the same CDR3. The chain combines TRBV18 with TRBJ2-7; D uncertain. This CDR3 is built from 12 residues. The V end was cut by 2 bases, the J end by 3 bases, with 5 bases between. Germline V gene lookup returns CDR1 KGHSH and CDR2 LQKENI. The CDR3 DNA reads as TGTGCCAGCTCACCATCACGCTACGAGCAGTACTTC. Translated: CASSPSRYEQYF.

The CDR3, as DNA: TGCGCCAGCAGCCAACAATTTAACAGGGGGGGCCGCTACGAGCAGTACTTC. As protein: CASSQQFNRGGRYEQYF. The chain uses TRBV4-3 and TRBJ2-7, with D maybe TRBD1 (8 bases). This CDR3 is built from 17 residues. Trimming took 2 bases from V and 3 from J, leaving 20 bases between them. The V gene's germline CDR1 is LGHNA and CDR2 YSLEER.

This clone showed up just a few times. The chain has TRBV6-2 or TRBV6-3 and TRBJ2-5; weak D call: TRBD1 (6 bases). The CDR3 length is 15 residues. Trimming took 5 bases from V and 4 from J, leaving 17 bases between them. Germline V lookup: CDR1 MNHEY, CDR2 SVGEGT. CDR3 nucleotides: TGTGCCAGCAGTCCACTCGGGACACCCACAGAGACCCAGTACTTC. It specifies CASSPLGTPTETQYF.

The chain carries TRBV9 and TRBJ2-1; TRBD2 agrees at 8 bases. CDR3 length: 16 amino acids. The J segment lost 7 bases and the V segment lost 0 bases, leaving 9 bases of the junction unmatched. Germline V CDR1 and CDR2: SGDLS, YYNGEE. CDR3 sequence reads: CASSVEVGGARNEQFF. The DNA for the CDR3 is TGTGCCAGCAGCGTAGAAGTCGGGGGGGCGAGGAATGAGCAGTTCTTC.

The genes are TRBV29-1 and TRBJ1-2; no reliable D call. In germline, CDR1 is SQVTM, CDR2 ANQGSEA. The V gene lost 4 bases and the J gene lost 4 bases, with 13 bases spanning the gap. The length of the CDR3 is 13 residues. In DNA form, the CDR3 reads TGCAGCGTTGTTACGGAGACACCCTATGGCTACACCTTC. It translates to CSVVTETPYGYTF. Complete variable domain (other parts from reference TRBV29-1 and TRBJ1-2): SAVISQKPSRDICQRGTSLTIQCQVDSQVTMMFWYRQQPGQSLTLIATANQGSEATYESGFVIDKFPISRPNLTFSTLTVSNMSPEDSSIYLCSVVTETPYGYTFGSGTRLTVV.

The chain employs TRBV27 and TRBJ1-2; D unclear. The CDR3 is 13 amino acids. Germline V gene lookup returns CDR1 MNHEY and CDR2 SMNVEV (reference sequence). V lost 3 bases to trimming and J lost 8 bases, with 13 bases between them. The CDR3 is CASSFRLGGGYTF. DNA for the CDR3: TGTGCCAGCAGTTTTCGACTCGGCGGGGGCTACACCTTC.